This is a list of T cell receptor beta chains from one sample in a study of blood T cell repertoires in COVID-19. Clones were read by immunoSEQ multiplex PCR, and TCRdb kept only the in-frame ones, dropping some. The table lists around 110,000 clones, 70% to 85% of them singletons, with 7.5% in the top ten. Sequenced input: peripheral blood. These receptors all stem from a man between 65 and 79 years old with active or convalescent COVID-19. Both conserved end residues are part of each CDR3. A D gene is named only where the DNA matches it firmly.

v_gene	d_gene	j_gene	CDR3aa
TRBV24-1	TRBD1	TRBJ1-2	CATSDSDRVRSYNYGYTF
TRBV5-1	TRBD1	TRBJ1-6	CASSSTGTQGWASPLHF
TRBV18	.	TRBJ2-7	CASSRTALPYEQYF
TRBV11-3	TRBD2	TRBJ2-5	CASSSGLAVPGETQYF
TRBV19	.	TRBJ2-7	CASSTGGAPYEQYF
TRBV12-1	.	TRBJ1-4	CASTRKTGGEKLFF
TRBV27	.	TRBJ1-5	CASSLNQPQHF
TRBV5-1	.	TRBJ2-5	CASSLGQGQETQYF
TRBV4-2	TRBD1	TRBJ2-7	CASSLGTGTGTYEQYF
TRBV5-6	TRBD2	TRBJ2-3	CASSWLAGGSSTDTQYF
TRBV5-4	.	TRBJ2-6	CASSSVSGANVLTF
TRBV7-2	TRBD2	TRBJ2-5	CASSPARGGGETQYF
TRBV4-1	.	TRBJ1-1	CASSQVIGNTEAFF
TRBV9	TRBD1	TRBJ2-1	CASSQTGDTYNEQFF
TRBV5-6	TRBD1	TRBJ2-7	CASSLVGAGGGEQYF
TRBV24-1	TRBD1	TRBJ2-1	CATSDPQGAGEQFF
TRBV7-9	TRBD1	TRBJ2-3	CASSLGQGVGDTQYF
TRBV6-5	TRBD1	TRBJ1-1	CASSYGGGRNTEAFF
TRBV2	.	TRBJ1-4	CASRGGTLPTNEKLFF
TRBV5-6	.	TRBJ1-1	CASSLGGGRLNTEAFF
TRBV6-2/TRBV6-3	.	TRBJ1-1	CASSYSRGLGTEAFF
TRBV5-1	.	TRBJ2-3	CASSLYPDTQYF
TRBV6-6	TRBD2	TRBJ2-1	CASSPPPTAGGRGEQFF
TRBV11-3	TRBD2	TRBJ2-3	CASSPTSGSDTQYF
TRBV2	TRBD2	TRBJ2-3	CASKELAANTDTQYF
TRBV7-9	TRBD1	TRBJ2-1	CASSDRSPDRSSYNEQFF
TRBV3-1/TRBV3-2	TRBD2	TRBJ2-1	CASSQESLAGQYNEQFF
TRBV11-2	.	TRBJ1-6	CASSFSGGASPLHF
TRBV7-2	TRBD2	TRBJ2-5	CASSPRLSPSGVLGETQYF
TRBV10-3	TRBD1	TRBJ2-1	CAISETGGVYNEQFF
TRBV24-1	TRBD1	TRBJ2-7	CATSDGTASYEQYF
TRBV25-1	.	TRBJ1-1	CASSASKGSPAFF
TRBV18	.	TRBJ2-7	CASSPPGSRPYEQYF
TRBV2	.	TRBJ2-7	CASNLARYEQYF
TRBV28	.	TRBJ2-7	CASSLFTGFSYEQYF
TRBV11-3	TRBD1	TRBJ1-4	CASSHNLGTGVNEKLFF
TRBV3-1/TRBV3-2	TRBD1	TRBJ1-2	CASSPTTGPGYTF
TRBV3-1/TRBV3-2	TRBD2	TRBJ2-4	CASSQAGTSGGLSKNIQYF
TRBV28	.	TRBJ2-5	CASSLGGGVGQETQYF
TRBV4-3	TRBD2	TRBJ2-1	CASSPRLAGGSNEQFF
TRBV30	.	TRBJ1-2	CAWSGRNYGYTF
TRBV9	TRBD2	TRBJ2-1	CASSVAGGIYNEQFF
TRBV28	.	TRBJ1-2	CASSFPGLVGYGYTF
TRBV13	TRBD2	TRBJ2-4	CASSSTQAGGSIAKNIQYF
TRBV6-2/TRBV6-3	.	TRBJ1-2	CASSALGVGYTF
TRBV19	.	TRBJ1-5	CASSYRLNQPQHF
TRBV19	TRBD1	TRBJ1-3	CASNDLDRPGGNTIYF
TRBV7-9	.	TRBJ1-3	CASRWGQGLSGNTIYF
TRBV29-1	TRBD2	TRBJ2-3	CSTLGGGADTQYF
TRBV9	TRBD1	TRBJ1-1	CASSGGTGTNTEAFF
TRBV11-3	TRBD2	TRBJ2-3	CASSLRQRRGVSRNTQYF
TRBV30	.	TRBJ1-1	CAWSVPGRRMNTEAFF
TRBV29-1	TRBD2	TRBJ2-7	CSARTSGVYEQYF
TRBV7-2	TRBD2	TRBJ2-5	CASRKGLAGGPRETQYF
TRBV10-2	.	TRBJ1-2	CASSPGTYGYTF
TRBV7-3	TRBD2	TRBJ2-2	CASSLLASGRAGPTGELFF
TRBV6-5	TRBD1	TRBJ1-2	CASRGGTALGGYTF